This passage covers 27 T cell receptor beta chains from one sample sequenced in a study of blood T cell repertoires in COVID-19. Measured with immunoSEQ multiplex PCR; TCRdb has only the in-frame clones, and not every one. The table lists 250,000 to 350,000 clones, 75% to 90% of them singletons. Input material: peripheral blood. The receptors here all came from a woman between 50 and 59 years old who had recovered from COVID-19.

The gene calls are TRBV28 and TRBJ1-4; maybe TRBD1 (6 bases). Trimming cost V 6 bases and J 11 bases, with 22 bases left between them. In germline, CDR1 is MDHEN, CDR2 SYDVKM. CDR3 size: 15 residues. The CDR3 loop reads CASRYNTGQAAKLFF. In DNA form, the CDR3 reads TGTGCCAGCAGGTATAATACAGGGCAGGCGGCTAAACTGTTTTTT.

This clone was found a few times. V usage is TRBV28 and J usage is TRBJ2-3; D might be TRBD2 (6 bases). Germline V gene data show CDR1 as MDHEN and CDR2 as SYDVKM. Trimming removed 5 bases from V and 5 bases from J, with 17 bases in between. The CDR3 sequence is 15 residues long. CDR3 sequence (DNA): TGTGCCAGCAGTCCCCCGGGGGTTAGAAGAGATACGCAGTATTTT. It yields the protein CASSPPGVRRDTQYF.

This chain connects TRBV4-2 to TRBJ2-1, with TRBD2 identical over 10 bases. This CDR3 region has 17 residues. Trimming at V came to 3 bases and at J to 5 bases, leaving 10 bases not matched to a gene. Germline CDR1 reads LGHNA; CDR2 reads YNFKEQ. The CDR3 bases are TGTGCCAGCAGCCAGGACAAGCGGGAGGGCCTACACAATGAGCAGTTCTTC. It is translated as CASSQDKREGLHNEQFF.

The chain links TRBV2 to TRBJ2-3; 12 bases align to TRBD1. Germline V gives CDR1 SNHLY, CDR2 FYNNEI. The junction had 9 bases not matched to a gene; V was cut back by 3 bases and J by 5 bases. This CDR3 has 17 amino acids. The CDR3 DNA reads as TGTGCCAGCAGTGATCCACCGGGACAGGGGGCGAGAGATACGCAGTATTTT. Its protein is CASSDPPGQGARDTQYF.

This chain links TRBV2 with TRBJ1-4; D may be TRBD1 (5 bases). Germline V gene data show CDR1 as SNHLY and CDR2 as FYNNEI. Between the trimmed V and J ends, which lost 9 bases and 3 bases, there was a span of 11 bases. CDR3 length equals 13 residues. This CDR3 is CASLRAANEKLFF. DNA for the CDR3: TGTGCCAGTCTCAGGGCGGCTAATGAAAAACTGTTTTTT.

The CDR3 region has the DNA TGTGCCAGCACGCGGAAAAAGAATACCCCAGACACTGAAGCTTTCTTT. It is translated as CASTRKKNTPDTEAFF. The chain recombines TRBV28 with TRBJ1-1, with D unclear. V was trimmed by 7 bases and J by 3 bases, leaving 21 bases between them. Germline values: CDR1 MDHEN, CDR2 SYDVKM. This CDR3 has 16 amino acids.

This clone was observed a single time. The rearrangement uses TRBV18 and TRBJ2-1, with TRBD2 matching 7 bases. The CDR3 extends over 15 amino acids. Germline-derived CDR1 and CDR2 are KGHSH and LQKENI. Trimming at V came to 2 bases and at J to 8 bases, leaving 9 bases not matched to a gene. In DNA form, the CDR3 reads TGTGCCAGCTCACCAGCTGGCGGGAGTGTAGATGAGCAGTTCTTC. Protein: CASSPAGGSVDEQFF.

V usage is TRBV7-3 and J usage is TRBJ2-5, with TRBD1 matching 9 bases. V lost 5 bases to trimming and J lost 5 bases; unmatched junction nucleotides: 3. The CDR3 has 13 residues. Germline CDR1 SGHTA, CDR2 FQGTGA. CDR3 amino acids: CASSIGQGETQYF. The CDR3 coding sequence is TGTGCCAGCAGCATAGGACAGGGGGAGACCCAGTACTTC.

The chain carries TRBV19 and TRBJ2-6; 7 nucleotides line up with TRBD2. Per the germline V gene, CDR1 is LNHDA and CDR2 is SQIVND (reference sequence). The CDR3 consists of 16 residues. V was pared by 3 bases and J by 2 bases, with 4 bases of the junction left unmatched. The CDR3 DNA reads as TGTGCCAGTAGTATTGAGGCGGGGGCTGGGGCCAACGTCCTGACTTTC. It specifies CASSIEAGAGANVLTF.

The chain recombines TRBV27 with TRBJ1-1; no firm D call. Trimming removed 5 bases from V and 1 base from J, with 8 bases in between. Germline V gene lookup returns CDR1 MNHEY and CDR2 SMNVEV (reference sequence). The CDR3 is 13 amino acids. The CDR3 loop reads CASSPRQNTEAFF. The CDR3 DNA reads TGTGCCAGCAGTCCAAGACAGAACACTGAAGCTTTCTTT.

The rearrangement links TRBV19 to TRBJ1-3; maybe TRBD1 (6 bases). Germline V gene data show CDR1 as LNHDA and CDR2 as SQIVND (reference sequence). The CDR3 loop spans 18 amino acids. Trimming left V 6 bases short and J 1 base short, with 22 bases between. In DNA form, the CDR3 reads TGTGCCAGTAGGAAGAGGACAGCTGAGTATTCTTCTGGAAACACCATATATTTT. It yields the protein CASRKRTAEYSSGNTIYF.

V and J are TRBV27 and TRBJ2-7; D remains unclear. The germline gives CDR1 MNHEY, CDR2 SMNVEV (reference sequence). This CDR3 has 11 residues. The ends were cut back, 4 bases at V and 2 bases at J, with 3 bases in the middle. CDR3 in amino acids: CASSSTYEQYF. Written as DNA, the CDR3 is TGTGCCAGCAGTTCAACCTACGAGCAGTACTTC.

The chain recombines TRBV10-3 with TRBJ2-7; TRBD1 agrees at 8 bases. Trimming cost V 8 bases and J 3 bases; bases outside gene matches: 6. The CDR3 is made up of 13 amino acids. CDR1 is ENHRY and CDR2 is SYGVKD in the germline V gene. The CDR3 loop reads CAIGTDRVYEQYF. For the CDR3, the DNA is TGTGCCATCGGAACGGACAGGGTCTACGAGCAGTACTTC.

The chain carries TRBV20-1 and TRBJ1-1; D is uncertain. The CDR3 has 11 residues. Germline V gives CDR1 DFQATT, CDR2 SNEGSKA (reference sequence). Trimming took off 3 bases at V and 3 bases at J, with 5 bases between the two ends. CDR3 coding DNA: TGCAGTGCTAGCCCGGACACTGAAGCTTTCTTT. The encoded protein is CSASPDTEAFF.

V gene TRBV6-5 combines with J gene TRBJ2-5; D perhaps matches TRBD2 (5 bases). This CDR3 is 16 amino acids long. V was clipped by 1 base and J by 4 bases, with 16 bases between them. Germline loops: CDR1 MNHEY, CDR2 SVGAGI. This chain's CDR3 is CASSYFPSMMIETQYF. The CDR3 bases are TGTGCCAGCAGTTACTTTCCTAGCATGATGATAGAGACCCAGTACTTC.

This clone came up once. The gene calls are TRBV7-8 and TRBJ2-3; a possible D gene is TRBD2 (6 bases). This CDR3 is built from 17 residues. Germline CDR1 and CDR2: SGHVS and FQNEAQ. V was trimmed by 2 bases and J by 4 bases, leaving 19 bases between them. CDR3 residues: CASSLWVTGEGPDTQYF. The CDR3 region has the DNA TGTGCCAGCAGCTTATGGGTCACGGGAGAGGGCCCAGATACGCAGTATTTT. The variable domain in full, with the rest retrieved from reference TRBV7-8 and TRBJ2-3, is GAGVSQSPRYKVAKRGQDVALRCDPISGHVSLFWYQQALGQGPEFLTYFQNEAQLDKSGLPSDRFFAERPEGSVSTLKIQRTQQEDSAVYLCASSLWVTGEGPDTQYFGPGTRLTVL.

CDR3 amino acids: CASRPHTSGQETQYF. The CDR3 DNA reads as TGTGCCAGCAGACCTCATACTAGCGGGCAAGAGACCCAGTACTTC. J is TRBJ2-5 and V is TRBV11-2; TRBD2 agrees at 9 bases. CDR3 length: 15 amino acids. Germline loops: CDR1 SGHAT, CDR2 FQNNGV. J gave up 2 bases and V 6 bases, and 7 bases lay outside the gene matches.

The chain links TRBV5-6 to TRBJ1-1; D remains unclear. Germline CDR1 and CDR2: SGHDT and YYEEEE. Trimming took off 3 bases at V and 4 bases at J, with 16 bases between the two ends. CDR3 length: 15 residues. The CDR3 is CASSWGSDEGTEAFF. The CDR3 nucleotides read TGTGCCAGCAGCTGGGGTAGCGACGAGGGCACTGAAGCTTTCTTT.

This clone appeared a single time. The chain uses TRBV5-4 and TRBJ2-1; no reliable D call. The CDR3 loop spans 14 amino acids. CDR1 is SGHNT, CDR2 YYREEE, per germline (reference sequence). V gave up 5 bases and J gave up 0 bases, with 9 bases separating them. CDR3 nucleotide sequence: TGTGCCAGCAGTTTAGACATCTCCTACAATGAGCAGTTCTTC. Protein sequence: CASSLDISYNEQFF.

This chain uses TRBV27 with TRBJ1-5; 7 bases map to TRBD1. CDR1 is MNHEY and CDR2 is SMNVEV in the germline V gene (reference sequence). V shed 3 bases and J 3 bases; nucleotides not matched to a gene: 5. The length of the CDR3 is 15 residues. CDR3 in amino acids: CASSFVGTDNQPQHF. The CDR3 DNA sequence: TGTGCCAGCAGTTTCGTCGGGACAGACAATCAGCCCCAGCATTTT.

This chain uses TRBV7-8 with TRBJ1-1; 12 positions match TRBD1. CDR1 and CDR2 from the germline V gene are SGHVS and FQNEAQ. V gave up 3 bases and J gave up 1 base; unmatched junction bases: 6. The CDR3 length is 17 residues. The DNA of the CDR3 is TGTGCCAGCAGCTTTGGGACAGGGGGCCTCGCGAACACTGAAGCTTTCTTT. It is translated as CASSFGTGGLANTEAFF.

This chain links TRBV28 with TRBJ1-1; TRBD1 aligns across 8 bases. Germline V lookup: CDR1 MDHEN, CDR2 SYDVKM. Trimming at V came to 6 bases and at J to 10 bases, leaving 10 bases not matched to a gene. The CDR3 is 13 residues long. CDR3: CASRSGQGGVAFF. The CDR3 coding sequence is TGTGCCAGCAGGAGCGGACAGGGAGGGGTAGCTTTCTTT.

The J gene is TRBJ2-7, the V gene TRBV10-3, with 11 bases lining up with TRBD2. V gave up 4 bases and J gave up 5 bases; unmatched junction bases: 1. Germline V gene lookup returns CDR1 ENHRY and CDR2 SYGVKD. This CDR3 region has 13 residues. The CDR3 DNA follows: TGTGCCATCAGTGGGGGACTAGCGGACGAGCAGTACTTC. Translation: CAISGGLADEQYF.

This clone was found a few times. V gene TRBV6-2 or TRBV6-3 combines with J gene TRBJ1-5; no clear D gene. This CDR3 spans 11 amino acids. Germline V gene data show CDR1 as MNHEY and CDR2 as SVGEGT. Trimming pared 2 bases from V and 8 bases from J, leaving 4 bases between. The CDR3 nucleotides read TGTGCCAGCAGTTACCCGGAGCCCCAGCATTTT. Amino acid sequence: CASSYPEPQHF.

The CDR3 is CASTGWGAGADTQYF. CDR3 sequence (DNA): TGTGCCAGCACCGGATGGGGAGCGGGAGCAGATACGCAGTATTTT. V usage is TRBV9 and J usage is TRBJ2-3; 8 bases align to TRBD2. Per the germline V gene, CDR1 is SGDLS and CDR2 is YYNGEE. CDR3 length: 15 amino acids. V was pared by 6 bases and J by 4 bases, with 10 bases of the junction left unmatched.

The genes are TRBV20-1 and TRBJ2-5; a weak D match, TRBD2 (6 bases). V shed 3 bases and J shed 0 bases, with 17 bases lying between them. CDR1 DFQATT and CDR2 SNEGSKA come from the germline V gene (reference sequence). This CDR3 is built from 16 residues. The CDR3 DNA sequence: TGCAGTGCTAGTGGGGGGAGGCGTTGGGACCAAGAGACCCAGTACTTC. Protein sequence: CSASGGRRWDQETQYF.

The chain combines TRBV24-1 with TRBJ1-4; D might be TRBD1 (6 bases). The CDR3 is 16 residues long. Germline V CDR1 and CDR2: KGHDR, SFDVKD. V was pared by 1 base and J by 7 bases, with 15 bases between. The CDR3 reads CATSDFVAGVGEKLFF. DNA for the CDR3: TGTGCCACCAGTGATTTCGTTGCAGGGGTGGGTGAAAAACTGTTTTTT.